The clone carrying this T cell receptor beta chain was observed at least ten times. CDR3 regions of TCR beta were amplified from RNA transcripts. First-round RT-PCR relied on HTBI primers, and a second-round multiplex PCR came next. TCRdb analysed the multiplex PCR reads with MiXCR anew, one entry per CDR3 protein. The data show about 480,000 distinct CDR3 sequences, 13% to 15% seen once. The source of the sample is a study of Graves' ophthalmopathy and Graves' hyperthyroidism. The receptor was isolated from a woman younger than 45 with Graves' ophthalmopathy. Sequenced input: blood.

CDR3 amino acids: CASSLGRSGYEQYF. In DNA form, the CDR3 reads TGTGCCAGCAGCCTCGGGCGGAGTGGGTACGAGCAGTACTTC. The chain recombines TRBV6-1 with TRBJ2-7; D unresolved. The V and J ends lost 6 bases and 4 bases respectively, with 16 bases between them. This CDR3 has 14 amino acids. Germline CDR1 and CDR2: MNHNS and SASEGT.